These 8 T cell receptor beta chains were all obtained from the same sample, sequenced in a study of blood T cell repertoires in COVID-19. Sequencing used immunoSEQ multiplex PCR; TCRdb keeps in-frame clones, though not all of them. The repertoire includes about 230,000 clones, approximately 84% of them detected once, and under 14% sits in the top ten. Sequencing was performed on peripheral blood. The receptors were sampled from a man aged 45-60 years with COVID-19, enrolled during active disease.

In its sample, this clone was seen a few times. Other nucleotide sequences from this sample produce the same CDR3. V gene TRBV10-3 combines with J gene TRBJ1-5, with 8 bases identical to TRBD1. This CDR3 contains 15 residues. Trimming took 2 bases from V and 2 from J; bases not matched to a gene: 2. CDR1 is ENHRY, CDR2 SYGVKD, per germline. As DNA, the CDR3 is TGTGCCATCAGTGAGGGACAGGGAGGCAATCAGCCCCAGCATTTT. It yields the protein CAISEGQGGNQPQHF.

The rearrangement uses TRBV9 and TRBJ2-1; possible D gene TRBD1, 6 bases. V was trimmed by 0 bases and J by 3 bases, leaving 16 bases between them. The CDR3 has 17 amino acids. CDR1 is SGDLS, CDR2 YYNGEE, per germline. The CDR3, as DNA: TGTGCCAGCAGCGTAGCTTTGGGGGCCGCCCTCTACAATGAGCAGTTCTTC. Amino acid sequence: CASSVALGAALYNEQFF.

In the case of this clone: At one of its ends the junction is not consistent with the germline gene, which may arise from a read error. The gene calls are TRBV2 and TRBJ2-7; 7 positions match TRBD1. The CDR3 spans 15 residues. The germline gives CDR1 SNHLY, CDR2 FYNNEI. Here the CDR3 reads CASSVNPTTGAICYF. The CDR3 DNA is TGTGCCAGCAGTGTCAATCCCACTACAGGGGCTATCTGCTATTTC.

V and J are TRBV4-3 and TRBJ1-2; 7 positions agree with TRBD1. V shed 2 bases and J 2 bases; nucleotides not matched to a gene: 2. CDR3 length equals 14 residues. Germline V gene sequence: CDR1 LGHNA, CDR2 YSLEER. The chain's CDR3 is CASSQTGQNYGYTF. In nucleotides, the CDR3 is TGCGCCAGCAGCCAAACGGGACAGAACTATGGCTACACCTTC.

This clone was counted many times. This chain uses TRBV6-5 with TRBJ1-1; 7 nucleotides line up with TRBD1. CDR3 length equals 15 residues. The V and J ends lost 8 bases and 1 base, in that order; junction bases with no gene match: 10. CDR1 is MNHEY and CDR2 is SVGAGI in the germline V gene. CDR3 coding DNA: TGTGCCAGCTTAGTACAGGGGACGGGGAACACTGAAGCTTTCTTT. It specifies CASLVQGTGNTEAFF.

V is TRBV6-4 and J is TRBJ1-1; tentatively, D is TRBD1 (5 bases). The CDR3 has 14 amino acids. In germline, CDR1 is MRHNA, CDR2 SNTAGT. V was pared by 0 bases and J by 2 bases, with 7 bases between. DNA of the CDR3: TGTGCCAGCAGTGACTCGACAGCAAACACTGAAGCTTTCTTT. Residues: CASSDSTANTEAFF.

This clone was detected only a few times. This sample includes further DNA sequences coding for the same CDR3. V usage is TRBV12-3 or TRBV12-4 and J usage is TRBJ2-7; 7 bases are shared with TRBD1. This CDR3 has 12 amino acids. With V trimmed by 9 bases and J by 3 bases, 5 bases remained unmatched. CDR3 coding DNA: TGTGCCAGTTCCAGGGGGAACTACGAGCAGTACTTC. This gives the protein CASSRGNYEQYF.

This clone was found once. The chain employs TRBV6-5 and TRBJ1-6; 7 bases map to TRBD1. Germline loops: CDR1 MNHEY, CDR2 SVGAGI. Losses at the gene ends were 6 bases for V and 7 bases for J; bases not matched to a gene: 9. This CDR3 has 15 residues. CDR3 sequence reads: CASRLEGDRNSPLHF. CDR3 DNA sequence: TGTGCCAGCAGACTAGAGGGGGACAGAAATTCACCCCTCCACTTT.